What follows are 13 T cell receptor beta chains derived from one specimen sequenced in a study of blood T cells in healthy people across ages. Next came a second PCR, run for about 6 to 11 cycles, which used a sample-barcoded 5' primer along with a J-beta primer mix. TCRdb called the 5' RACE reads again in MiXCR, with one record for every CDR3 protein. The sample has about 720,000 distinct CDR3 sequences; 22% are singletons. Sequenced: blood. All receptors derive from a man in his 70s in good health.

The V call is TRBV18, the J call TRBJ1-4; D remains ambiguous. The CDR3 covers 13 residues. Trimming cost V 4 bases and J 7 bases, with 10 bases left between them. Germline values: CDR1 KGHSH, CDR2 LQKENI. The CDR3 sequence: CASSLGVGEKLFF. The DNA of the CDR3 is TGTGCCAGCTCACTTGGAGTGGGTGAAAAACTGTTTTTT.

This clonotype was seen once. At one end, the junction sequence differs from germline, possibly due to a read error. The chain has TRBV20-1 and TRBJ1-1, with 7 bases identical to TRBD1. Germline values: CDR1 DFQATT, CDR2 SNEGSKA (reference sequence). The CDR3 has 14 residues. For the CDR3, the DNA is TGCAGTGCTAGAGATGGCAGGGGGGACACTGAAGTTTTCTTT. The encoded protein is CSARDGRGDTEVFF.

This clonotype was observed many times. V and J are TRBV7-3 and TRBJ2-1; D unclear. The V and J ends lost 4 bases and 0 bases respectively, with 7 bases between them. The CDR3 extends over 14 amino acids. CDR1 and CDR2 from the germline V gene are SGHTA and FQGTGA. The CDR3 DNA reads as TGTGCCAGCAGCTATATCTCCTCCTACAATGAGCAGTTCTTC. Its protein is CASSYISSYNEQFF.

The sample holds many counts of this clonotype. At one of its ends the junction is not consistent with the germline gene, which may arise from a read error. The CDR3 reads CASSLATGTDTQYF. The DNA of the CDR3 is TGTGCCAGCAGCTTGGCTACCGGCACAGATACGCAGTATTTT. This chain uses TRBV5-1 with TRBJ2-3; D is uncertain. This CDR3 contains 14 residues. Germline assignment: CDR1 SGHRS and CDR2 YFSETQ.

This clonotype has just a few counts. In DNA, the CDR3 is TGCGCCAGCAGCCAAGATGTGCAAACGCCCTATGGCTACACCTTC. It codes for CASSQDVQTPYGYTF. The chain carries TRBV4-3 and TRBJ1-2; D call uncertain. Trimming took 0 bases from V and 4 from J, leaving 12 bases between them. CDR3 length equals 15 residues. Germline V lookup: CDR1 LGHNA, CDR2 YSLEER.

This chain connects TRBV3-1 to TRBJ2-4; 11 nucleotides line up with TRBD1. The germline CDR1 and CDR2 sequences are LGHDT and YNNKEL (reference sequence). V shed 7 bases, J shed 9 bases, and the junction held 8 bases outside the gene matches. This CDR3 has 14 amino acids. DNA for the CDR3: TGTGCCAGCACTCACCGGGACAGGGGGACCATTCAGTACTTC. This gives the protein CASTHRDRGTIQYF.

The CDR3 nucleotides are TGTGCCAGCAGCTTAGCAGCGGGACAGAACTATCAGCCCCAGCATTTT. This gives the protein CASSLAAGQNYQPQHF. The J gene is TRBJ1-5, the V gene TRBV7-2, with 7 positions matching TRBD1. V shed 0 bases and J 5 bases; nucleotides not matched to a gene: 7. Germline CDR1 SGHTA, CDR2 FQGNSA. The CDR3 sequence is 16 residues long.

This clonotype was seen more than once but under ten times. V and J are TRBV10-3 and TRBJ2-7; unclear D gene. The CDR3 has 12 amino acids. V was pared by 4 bases and J by 2 bases, with 6 bases between. In germline, CDR1 is ENHRY, CDR2 SYGVKD. CDR3 residues: CAISGNAYEQYV. The CDR3 region has the DNA TGTGCCATCAGTGGCAACGCCTACGAGCAGTACGTC.

The rearrangement uses TRBV5-5 and TRBJ1-5; tentative D call: TRBD1 (6 bases). The CDR3 runs 15 residues. Between the trimmed V and J ends, which lost 0 bases and 4 bases, there was a span of 11 bases. Germline loops: CDR1 SGHKS, CDR2 YYEKEE (reference sequence). The CDR3 DNA is TGTGCCAGCAGCTTGGTCGGACAGCTAAATCAGCCCCAGCATTTT. Encoded protein: CASSLVGQLNQPQHF.

This chain uses TRBV20-1 with TRBJ2-1, with D hard to call. The V end was cut by 5 bases, the J end by 3 bases, with 14 bases between. Looked up from germline, CDR1 is DFQATT and CDR2 is SNEGSKA (reference sequence). The CDR3 extends over 14 amino acids. The CDR3 DNA is TGCAGTGCTGATGTGAGAGACCACTACAATGAGCAGTTCTTC. Translated: CSADVRDHYNEQFF.

This clonotype came up a few times. This chain joins TRBV19 and TRBJ1-3, with 10 bases aligning to TRBD1. The CDR3 runs to 16 residues. Germline V CDR1 and CDR2: LNHDA, SQIVND (reference sequence). Trimming removed 6 bases from V and 2 bases from J; junction bases left unmatched: 7. In DNA, the CDR3 is TGTGCCAGTAGCATGGGACAGGGGAGGACTGGAAACACCATATATTTT. Its translation is CASSMGQGRTGNTIYF.

The chain joins TRBV7-2 to TRBJ2-3; 7 positions agree with TRBD2. CDR3 length: 15 residues. Germline assignment: CDR1 SGHTA and CDR2 FQGNSA. V shed 1 base and J 7 bases; nucleotides not matched to a gene: 8. As DNA, the CDR3 is TGTGCCAGCAGCTTAGGGACTAGGGGTTTGAATACGCAGTATTTT. It yields the protein CASSLGTRGLNTQYF.

This clonotype appeared a few times. A read error is likely, as this CDR3 ends without the conserved phenylalanine or tryptophan. The chain has TRBV7-2 and TRBJ2-1, with a possible D match to TRBD1 (6 bases). This CDR3 is 16 amino acids long. Per the germline V gene, CDR1 is SGHTA and CDR2 is FQGNSA. Trimming took off 4 bases at V and 2 bases at J, with 15 bases between the two ends. This CDR3 reads CASSSRGTNPYNEQFV. In DNA form, the CDR3 reads TGTGCCAGCAGCTCTCGAGGGACAAACCCCTACAATGAGCAGTTCGTC.